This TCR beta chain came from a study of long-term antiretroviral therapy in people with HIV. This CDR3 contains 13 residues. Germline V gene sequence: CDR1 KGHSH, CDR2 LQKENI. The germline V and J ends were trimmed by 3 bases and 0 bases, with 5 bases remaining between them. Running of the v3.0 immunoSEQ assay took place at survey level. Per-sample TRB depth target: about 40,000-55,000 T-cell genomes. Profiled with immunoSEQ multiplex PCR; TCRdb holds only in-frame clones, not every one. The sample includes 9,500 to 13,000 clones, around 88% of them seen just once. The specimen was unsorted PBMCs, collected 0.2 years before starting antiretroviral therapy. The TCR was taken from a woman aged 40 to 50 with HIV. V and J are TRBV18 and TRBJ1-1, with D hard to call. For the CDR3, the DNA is TGTGCCAGCTCACCTACAGTGAACACTGAAGCTTTCTTT. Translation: CASSPTVNTEAFF.